The following is a T cell receptor beta chain sequence with its context. Its target is not known. The entry originates in a study of shared clonotypes between healthy human individuals. General study points: Compared with clonotypes that all four donors shared, non-shared clonotypes had lower generation probabilities. Collection of samples was limited to blood; tissue repertoires likely differ. Expectations were that clonotype sharing among donors would be affected by sequencing depth.

V lost 2 bases, J lost 1 base, and 4 bases stayed unmatched. Looked up from germline, CDR1 is SGHTA and CDR2 is FQGNSA. The CDR3 runs 15 residues. It was CD45RO-negative cells, positively selected for CCR7, that made up naive CD8 cells, with terminally differentiated effector memory CD45RA+ cells excluded. The repertoire was sequenced with immunoSEQ multiplex PCR; TCRdb's copy has only in-frame clones and lacks some. The profile shows roughly 2,000,000 clones, about 94% of them singletons. The clonotype originates from a man aged 18 to 35 in good health. Some clones in this sample may be carry-over from other donors' samples. The rearrangement uses TRBV7-2 and TRBJ2-7; 8 positions agree with TRBD2. The source material was naive CD8+ T cells from PBMCs. The CDR3 loop reads CASSLLAGLSYEQYF. The CDR3, as DNA: TGTGCCAGCAGCTTACTAGCGGGCCTATCCTACGAGCAGTACTTC.